The rows below give T cell receptor beta chains drawn from one sample of a study of T cell changes during pregnancy in multiple sclerosis. Clones were sequenced by immunoSEQ multiplex PCR, and TCRdb holds only the in-frame ones, with some missing. Of more than 45,000 clones in the sample, 85% to 95% were seen once. Sequenced here: CD4+ T cells from peripheral blood mononuclear cells, sampled in the first trimester of pregnancy. These receptors were collected from a female donor with multiple sclerosis, enrolled in a pregnancy study. Each CDR3 is given with its conserved first and last residue. Fields, in order: J gene, V gene, CDR3 length, D gene, CDR3 protein. D genes are given only for firm matches.

TRBJ2-1 TRBV5-1 13 NA CASSLGGEAWQFF
TRBJ1-5 TRBV7-2 15 TRBD1 CASSTGQVYNQPQHF
TRBJ1-5 TRBV18 14 TRBD1 CASSLQGLGQPQHF
TRBJ2-1 TRBV7-3 14 TRBD2 CASSLGTTYNEQFF
TRBJ2-5 TRBV7-7 15 TRBD2 CASSAAGGGQETQYF
TRBJ2-3 TRBV4-1 17 NA CASSQDSNQRGTDTQYF
TRBJ1-4 TRBV2 15 TRBD1 CASSEEQGAKGKLFF
TRBJ1-1 TRBV5-1 13 NA CASSLVRGSEAFF
TRBJ2-5 TRBV2 15 TRBD2 CASSEVAGGQETQYF
TRBJ1-5 TRBV11-2 15 NA CASSLDGQDYQPQHF
TRBJ2-2 TRBV5-6 15 TRBD1 CASSPDRLNTGELFF
TRBJ2-2 TRBV15 17 NA CATSKSPKDRHTGELFF
TRBJ1-4 TRBV5-1 16 TRBD1 CASSNKPGQLNEKLFF
TRBJ1-5 TRBV27 16 TRBD1 CASSSFYRGGNQPQHF
TRBJ2-7 TRBV5-1 11 NA CASSGTLGKYF
TRBJ2-3 TRBV19 19 TRBD1 CASSTQGPGRWGSTDTQYF
TRBJ2-7 TRBV5-1 17 NA CASSLGRSIGINYEQYF
TRBJ1-2 TRBV6-5 13 NA CASRLREERGYTF
TRBJ1-1 TRBV11-2 13 TRBD1 CASSADRGSEAFF
TRBJ1-2 TRBV25-1 15 NA CASSTRTAINYGYTF
TRBJ1-6 TRBV7-2 11 NA CASSLSSTLHF
TRBJ2-2 TRBV11-3 15 NA CASRQTVSNTGELFF
TRBJ2-7 TRBV5-1 13 NA CASSETGPYEQYF
TRBJ1-6 TRBV19 15 NA CASSIGGSRNSPLHF
TRBJ1-2 TRBV11-2 16 NA CASSLESSGGNYGYTF
TRBJ1-2 TRBV5-1 14 NA CASSLQTANYGYTF
TRBJ1-6 TRBV5-4 14 TRBD1 CASSRTGENSPLHF
TRBJ2-3 TRBV11-2 16 TRBD2 CASSAPLAGGSDTQYF
TRBJ1-2 TRBV19 16 NA CASSTPGVAGPHGYTF
TRBJ2-1 TRBV11-3 13 NA CASSPNRENEQFF
TRBJ1-2 TRBV11-2 19 NA CASSFSNRVASLSGGGYTF
TRBJ1-5 TRBV4-1 15 TRBD1 CASSQVGTGIEPQHF